This T cell receptor beta chain was recovered during a study of cytomegalovirus exposure and HLA in healthy donors. The CDR3 contains 14 residues. From germline, CDR1 is ENHRY and CDR2 SYGVKD. With 8 bases clipped from V and 2 bases from J, the junction kept 6 bases outside the gene matches. Both 60 Vbeta primers and 13 Jbeta primers went into the PCR. Sequenced by immunoSEQ multiplex PCR; TCRdb stores in-frame clones only, minus some. The sample includes roughly 93,000 clones, around 80% seen only once; the top ten take around 6.7%. The receptor's source is a man aged 25 to 45 in good health and CMV-seronegative. The specimen sequenced was PBMCs. V is TRBV10-3 and J is TRBJ2-7; 10 nucleotides align to TRBD1. The CDR3 here is CAIGGTGVTYEQYF. CDR3 bases: TGTGCCATCGGTGGGACAGGGGTTACCTACGAGCAGTACTTC.